The sample holds many counts of the clone carrying this T cell receptor beta chain. The antigen is unknown. This specimen belongs to a study of T-cell reconstitution after alpha-beta-depleted transplantation in children. Study-wide results and limits: It was reported that alpha-beta T cells came from several hundred expanded graft clones (about two months after transplant). T-cell counts and diversity were attributed mostly to newly produced T cells one year after transplant. For some patients, TCRbeta diversity was high at day 60 because of recipient T cells and thymic progenitors that survived.

A TCRbeta library incorporating unique molecular identifiers was prepared. TCRdb analysed the PCR reads with MiXCR anew, one entry per CDR3 protein. The sample has 350,000 to 500,000 distinct CDR3 sequences, roughly 44% seen once. The CDR3 length is 14 residues. Germline assignment: CDR1 SGHAT and CDR2 FQNNGV. V was pared by 1 base and J by 9 bases, with 4 bases of the junction left unmatched. The sequence was obtained from a girl aged 2 to 10 with aplastic anemia, due to receive a stem cell transplant. The source was PBMCs, collected before TCRalphabeta/CD19-depleted stem cell transplant. The rearrangement links TRBV11-2 to TRBJ2-1, with TRBD1 matching 9 bases. CDR3 residues: CASSLGGQGGEQFF. The CDR3 DNA reads TGTGCCAGCAGCTTAGGGGGACAGGGTGGTGAGCAGTTCTTC.